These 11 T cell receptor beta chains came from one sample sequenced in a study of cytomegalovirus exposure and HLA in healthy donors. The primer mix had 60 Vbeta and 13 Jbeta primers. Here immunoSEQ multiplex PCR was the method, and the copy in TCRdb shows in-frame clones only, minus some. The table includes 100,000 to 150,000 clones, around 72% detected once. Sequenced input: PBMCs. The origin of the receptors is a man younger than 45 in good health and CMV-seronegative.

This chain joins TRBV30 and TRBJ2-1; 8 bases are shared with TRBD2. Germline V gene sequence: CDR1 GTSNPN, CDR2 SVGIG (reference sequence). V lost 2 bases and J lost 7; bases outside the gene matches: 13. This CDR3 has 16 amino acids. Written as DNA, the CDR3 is TGTGCCTGGAGTAGACGGGGGGGTTACCTTACGAATGAGCAGTTCTTC. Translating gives CAWSRRGGYLTNEQFF.

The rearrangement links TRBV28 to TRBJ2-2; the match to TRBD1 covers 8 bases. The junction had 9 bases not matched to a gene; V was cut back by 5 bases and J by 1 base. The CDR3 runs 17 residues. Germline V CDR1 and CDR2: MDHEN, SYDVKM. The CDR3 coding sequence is TGTGCCAGCAGTCGCCAGGGGGCAACTATGAACACCGGGGAGCTGTTTTTT. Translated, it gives CASSRQGATMNTGELFF.

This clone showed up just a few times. In DNA form, the CDR3 reads TGTGCCAGCAGCTCCACCGTGACTAGCGGGGGGGCCGAGGGTCAGTTCTTC. This gives the protein CASSSTVTSGGAEGQFF. The J gene is TRBJ2-1, the V gene TRBV5-4; 14 nucleotides align to TRBD2. Germline CDR1 SGHNT, CDR2 YYREEE (reference sequence). This CDR3 has 17 amino acids. V lost 3 bases and J lost 13; bases outside the gene matches: 15.

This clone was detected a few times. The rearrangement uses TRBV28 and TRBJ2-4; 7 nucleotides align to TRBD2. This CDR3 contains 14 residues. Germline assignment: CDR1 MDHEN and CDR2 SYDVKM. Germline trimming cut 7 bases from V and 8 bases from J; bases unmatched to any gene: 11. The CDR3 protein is CASTLGGEGDIQYF. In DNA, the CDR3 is TGTGCCAGCACCCTGGGAGGGGAGGGAGACATTCAGTACTTC.

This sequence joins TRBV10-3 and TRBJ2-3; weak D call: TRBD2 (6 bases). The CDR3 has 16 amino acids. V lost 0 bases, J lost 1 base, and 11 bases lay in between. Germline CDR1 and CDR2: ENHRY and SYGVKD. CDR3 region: CAISESEGQGTDTQYF. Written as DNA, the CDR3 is TGTGCCATCAGTGAGTCGGAGGGGCAGGGCACAGATACGCAGTATTTT.

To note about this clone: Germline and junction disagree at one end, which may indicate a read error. The CDR3 spells CASRLGQGIAGELFF. The CDR3 nucleotides are TGCGCCAGCAGATTGGGACAGGGGATAGCCGGGGAGCTGTTTTTT. The rearrangement links TRBV5-1 to TRBJ2-2; 10 bases line up with TRBD1. The CDR3 consists of 15 residues. Germline CDR1 is SGHRS and CDR2 is YFSETQ.

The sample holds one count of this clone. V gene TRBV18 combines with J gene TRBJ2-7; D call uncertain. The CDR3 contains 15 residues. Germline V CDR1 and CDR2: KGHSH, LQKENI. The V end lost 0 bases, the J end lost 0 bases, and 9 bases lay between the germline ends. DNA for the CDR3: TGTGCCAGCTCACCACCTTCGACACCCTCCTACGAGCAGTACTTC. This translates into CASSPPSTPSYEQYF.

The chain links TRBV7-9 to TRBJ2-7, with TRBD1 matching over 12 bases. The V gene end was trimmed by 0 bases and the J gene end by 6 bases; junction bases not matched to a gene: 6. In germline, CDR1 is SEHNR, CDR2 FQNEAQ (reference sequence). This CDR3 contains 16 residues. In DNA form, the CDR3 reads TGTGCCAGCAGCTTAGCCCCGGGACAGGGGGCCAGCGAGCAGTACTTC. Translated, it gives CASSLAPGQGASEQYF. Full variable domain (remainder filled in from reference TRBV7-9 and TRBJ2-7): DTGVSQNPRHKITKRGQNVTFRCDPISEHNRLYWYRQTLGQGPEFLTYFQNEAQLEKSRLLSDRFSAERPKGSFSTLEIQRTEQGDSAMYLCASSLAPGQGASEQYFGPGTRLTVT.

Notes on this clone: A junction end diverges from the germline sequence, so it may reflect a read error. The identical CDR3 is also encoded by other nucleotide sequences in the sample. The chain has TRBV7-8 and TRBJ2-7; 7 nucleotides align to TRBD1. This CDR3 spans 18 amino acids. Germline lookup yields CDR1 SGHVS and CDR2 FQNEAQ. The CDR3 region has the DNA TGCGCCAGCAGCCTTCGAGCCGCAGGGGCAGGGGGAAAATACGAGCAGTACTTC. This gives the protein CASSLRAAGAGGKYEQYF. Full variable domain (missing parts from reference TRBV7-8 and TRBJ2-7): GAGVSQSPRYKVAKRGQDVALRCDPISGHVSLFWYQQALGQGPEFLTYFQNEAQLDKSGLPSDRFFAERPEGSVSTLKIQRTQQEDSAVYLCASSLRAAGAGGKYEQYFGPGTRLTVT.

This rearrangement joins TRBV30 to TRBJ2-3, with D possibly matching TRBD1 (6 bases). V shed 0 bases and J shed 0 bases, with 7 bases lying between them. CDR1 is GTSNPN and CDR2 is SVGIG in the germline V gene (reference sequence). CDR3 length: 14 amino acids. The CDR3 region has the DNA TGTGCCTGGAGTGTCAGGGGTAGCACAGATACGCAGTATTTT. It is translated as CAWSVRGSTDTQYF.

The CDR3 DNA sequence: TGTGCCAGCAGCTTGGTTGAGGGTAGCCTGCTACCTACCTACAATGAGCAGTTCTTC. It codes for CASSLVEGSLLPTYNEQFF. V gene TRBV5-6 combines with J gene TRBJ2-1; D is perhaps TRBD2 (5 bases). V lost 0 bases, J lost 2 bases, and 21 bases lay in between. Germline loops: CDR1 SGHDT, CDR2 YYEEEE. CDR3 size: 19 residues.